This T cell receptor beta chain was identified in a study of T-cell reconstitution after alpha-beta-depleted transplantation in children. The CDR3 runs to 14 residues. The V gene end was trimmed by 6 bases and the J gene end by 1 base; junction bases not matched to a gene: 4. Germline CDR1 and CDR2: SGHTA and FQGNSA. TCRbeta library construction was performed incorporating unique molecular identifiers. TCRdb ran MiXCR on the PCR reads and lists one entry per CDR3 protein. The sample holds 200,000 to 250,000 distinct CDR3 sequences, approximately 10% seen once. This clonotype was found a few times. This receptor was taken from a human donor who donated a stem cell graft to a child with acute lymphoblastic leukemia. This chain connects TRBV7-2 to TRBJ2-7; 9 bases align to TRBD1. Sequenced here: PBMCs from the stem cell graft donor, sampled from the stem cell graft. The CDR3 DNA reads as TGTGCCAGCAGTACGGGACAGGGATCCTACGAGCAGTACTTC. Residues: CASSTGQGSYEQYF. Full variable domain (missing parts from reference TRBV7-2 and TRBJ2-7): GAGVSQSPSNKVTEKGKDVELRCDPISGHTALYWYRQSLGQGLEFLIYFQGNSAPDKSGLPSDRFSAERTGGSVSTLTIQRTQQEDSAVYLCASSTGQGSYEQYFGPGTRLTVT.